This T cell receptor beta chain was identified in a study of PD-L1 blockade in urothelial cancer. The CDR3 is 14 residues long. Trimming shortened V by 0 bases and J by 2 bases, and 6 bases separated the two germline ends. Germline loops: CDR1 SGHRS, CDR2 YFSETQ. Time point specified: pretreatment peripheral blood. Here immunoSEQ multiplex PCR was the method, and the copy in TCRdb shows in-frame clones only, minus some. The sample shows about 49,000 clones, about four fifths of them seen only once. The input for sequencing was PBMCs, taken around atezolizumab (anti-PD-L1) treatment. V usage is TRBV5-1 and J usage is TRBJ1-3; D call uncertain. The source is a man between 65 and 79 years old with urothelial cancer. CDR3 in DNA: TGCGCCAGCAGCTTGGCCGGGGCTGGAAACACCATATATTTT. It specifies CASSLAGAGNTIYF. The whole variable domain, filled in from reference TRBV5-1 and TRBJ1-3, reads KAGVTQTPRYLIKTRGQQVTLSCSPISGHRSVSWYQQTPGQGLQFLFEYFSETQRNKGNFPGRFSGRQFSNSRSEMNVSTLELGDSALYLCASSLAGAGNTIYFGEGSWLTVV.